This is a list of T cell receptor beta chains from one sample in a study of shared clonotypes between healthy human individuals. Repertoires were generated with immunoSEQ multiplex PCR, while TCRdb's copy carries only in-frame clones and drops some. Of some 2.4 million clones listed, over 85% are singletons. The sequencing sample was made of naive CD4+ T cells from PBMCs. These TCRs come from a man between 18 and 29 years old in good health. Some clones in this sample may be carry-over from other donors' samples. The CDR3 runs from the conserved cysteine through the conserved F or W. D genes are given only for firm matches. Clone size is shown for a subset of rows, as once, few, many or a class of expanded clone.

D,V,J,size,DNA,CDR3
NA,TRBV21-1,TRBJ2-5,NA,TGTGCCAGCAGCTCCTACAGGGGACAAGAGACCCAGTACTTC,CASSSYRGQETQYF
NA,TRBV7-6,TRBJ2-3,NA,TGTGCCAGCAGCTTGGAGAGAACAGATACGCAGTATTTT,CASSLERTDTQYF
NA,TRBV7-2,TRBJ2-7,NA,TGTGCCAGCAGCAAACACAGAGGATCCTCCTACGAGCAGTACTTC,CASSKHRGSSYEQYF
NA,TRBV4-1,TRBJ1-5,NA,TGCGCCAGCAGCCAATATCTCAATCATGCCAATCAGCCCCAGCATTTT,CASSQYLNHANQPQHF
TRBD2,TRBV30,TRBJ2-3,NA,TGTGCCAAGGGCGAGGCGGGAGGGTCCAGCACAGATACGCAGTATTTT,CAKGEAGGSSTDTQYF
NA,TRBV28,TRBJ1-2,NA,TGTGCCAGCCAATCCGGTGATGGCTACACCTTC,CASQSGDGYTF
NA,TRBV7-9,TRBJ1-2,NA,TGTGCCAGCAGCTTAGCGTCGGTGAGAAGTGGCTACACCTTC,CASSLASVRSGYTF
NA,TRBV19,TRBJ2-2,NA,TGTGCCAGTAGTCTTTCCCGACTAACCTTCACCGGGGAGCTGTTTTTT,CASSLSRLTFTGELFF
NA,TRBV19,TRBJ2-7,NA,TGTGCCAGTAGTCCCGGGACTGGGCGTTCCTACGAGCAGTACTTC,CASSPGTGRSYEQYF
NA,TRBV29-1,TRBJ2-7,NA,TGCAGCGTAGGCGACACGAGATCCTACGAGCAGTACTTC,CSVGDTRSYEQYF
TRBD1,TRBV28,TRBJ2-1,NA,TGTGCCAGCAGACTTCTAACGGGACAGGGGACGAGGAATGAGCAGTTCTTC,CASRLLTGQGTRNEQFF
TRBD1,TRBV7-9,TRBJ2-6,NA,TGTGCCAGCAGCGACGGGACAGGCCGTTTCTCTGGGGCCAACGTCCTGACTTTC,CASSDGTGRFSGANVLTF
NA,TRBV4-2,TRBJ2-2,NA,TGTGCCAGCAGCCAAGCAGGATGGTACGGGACCGGGGAGCTGTTTTTT,CASSQAGWYGTGELFF
NA,TRBV28,TRBJ1-2,NA,TGTGCCAGCAGTTCCCCCCAATTCCGGGACTCCGGAGGTGGTGGCTACACCTTC,CASSSPQFRDSGGGGYTF
NA,TRBV18,TRBJ2-3,NA,TGTGCCAGCTCACCAGTCACAGGGTACACAGATACGCAGTATTTT,CASSPVTGYTDTQYF
NA,TRBV7-2,TRBJ2-2,NA,TGTGCCAGCGGGAGGACCGGGGAGCTGTTTTTT,CASGRTGELFF
NA,TRBV7-2,TRBJ2-2,once,TGTGCCAGCACCAGGGGAGGGCGGAACACCGGGGAGCTGTTTTTT,CASTRGGRNTGELFF
TRBD1,TRBV28,TRBJ1-2,NA,TGTGCCAGCAGTTTGAAGGGGGCACATGGCTACACCTTC,CASSLKGAHGYTF
NA,TRBV7-2,TRBJ2-7,NA,TGTGCCAGCAGCTTAAGGGGGGAGGTAACCTACGAGCAGTACTTC,CASSLRGEVTYEQYF
TRBD1,TRBV7-9,TRBJ1-6,NA,TGTGCCAGCAGACTTGACAGGGGAGTTTCACCCCTCCACTTT,CASRLDRGVSPLHF
NA,TRBV7-3,TRBJ2-5,once,TGTGCCAGCAGCCAGCAGGGGTGGGAGACCCAGTACTTC,CASSQQGWETQYF
NA,TRBV5-4,TRBJ1-1,NA,TGTGCCAGCAGCCCAGATCGAACTGAAGCTTTCTTT,CASSPDRTEAFF
TRBD1,TRBV19,TRBJ1-5,NA,TGTGCCAGTAGTGTGTGGGACAGGGGGGCTCAGCCCCAGCATTTT,CASSVWDRGAQPQHF
NA,TRBV27,TRBJ2-1,NA,TGTGCCAGCAGTCTGTCTCGCGGGGACCACAATGAGCAGTTCTTC,CASSLSRGDHNEQFF
NA,TRBV30,TRBJ2-3,NA,TGTGCCTGGGGCCCCCTAGCAGGGAGCACAGATACGCAGTATTTT,CAWGPLAGSTDTQYF
NA,TRBV7-9,TRBJ2-7,NA,TGTGCCAGCAGCTCCGGACGGTTCTCCTACGAGCAGTACTTC,CASSSGRFSYEQYF
NA,TRBV6-5,TRBJ2-5,NA,TGTGCCAGCAGTAGGGGCCGAGGAGAGACCCAGTACTTC,CASSRGRGETQYF
NA,TRBV12-5,TRBJ2-7,NA,TGTGCTAGTGGACCCGCGAAAGGGACCGAAGGCGCGCAGTACTTC,CASGPAKGTEGAQYF
TRBD2,TRBV11-2,TRBJ2-7,NA,TGTGCCAGCAGCCCCTTAGCGGGCGGAGTCTCCTACGAGCAGTACTTC,CASSPLAGGVSYEQYF
NA,TRBV27,TRBJ1-1,NA,TGTGCCAGCAGCAACCGAGGAGGTGAAGCTTTCTTT,CASSNRGGEAFF
TRBD1,TRBV5-1,TRBJ2-5,NA,TGCGCCAGCAGCCCCAGCGAGGGGGCCAGAGAGACCCAGTACTTC,CASSPSEGARETQYF
NA,TRBV5-4,TRBJ2-1,NA,TGTGCCAGCAGCGGACAACAGGACTCCTACAATGAGCAGTTCTTC,CASSGQQDSYNEQFF
NA,TRBV5-5,TRBJ1-2,NA,TGTGCCAGCAGCTTGAGTCTCCCTATAGGGGATGGCTACACCTTC,CASSLSLPIGDGYTF
NA,TRBV27,TRBJ1-3,NA,TGTGCCAGCAAGAGAAGGGGTGGAAACACCATATATTTT,CASKRRGGNTIYF
NA,TRBV9,TRBJ1-4,NA,TGTGCCAGCAGCGTAGGTGGGGCAGACCAATACGAAAAACTGTTTTTT,CASSVGGADQYEKLFF
NA,TRBV30,TRBJ2-6,NA,TGTGCCTGGGCACTATCTGGGGCCAACGTCCTGACTTTC,CAWALSGANVLTF
NA,TRBV7-9,TRBJ2-1,NA,TGTGCCAGCAGCACACCCGGGACAACCTACAATGAGCAGTTCTTC,CASSTPGTTYNEQFF
NA,TRBV28,TRBJ2-3,NA,TGTGCCAGCAGTTTTAAGGGCCCGGGGCTCACAGATACGCAGTATTTT,CASSFKGPGLTDTQYF
NA,TRBV5-1,TRBJ1-1,NA,TGCGCCAGCAGCTACGGAGGGAACACTGAAGCTTTCTTT,CASSYGGNTEAFF
TRBD2,TRBV5-4,TRBJ2-1,once,TGTGCCAGCAGCACTAGCGGAACCTACAATGAGCAGTTCTTC,CASSTSGTYNEQFF
NA,TRBV18,TRBJ1-2,NA,TGTGCCAGCTCCCCCGGGCAGGGCCCTAACTATGGCTACACCTTC,CASSPGQGPNYGYTF
NA,TRBV7-9,TRBJ2-2,NA,TGTGCCAGCAGCTCAGAGACCCGGGCGGGGGAGCTGTTTTTT,CASSSETRAGELFF
NA,TRBV7-3,TRBJ1-1,NA,TGTGCCAGCAGCCCGGGGGGCCCGCAATCGGAAGCTTTCTTT,CASSPGGPQSEAFF
NA,TRBV29-1,TRBJ1-1,NA,TGCAGCGTTGAAAGGGGGGTAGGAGGAACTGAAGCTTTCTTT,CSVERGVGGTEAFF